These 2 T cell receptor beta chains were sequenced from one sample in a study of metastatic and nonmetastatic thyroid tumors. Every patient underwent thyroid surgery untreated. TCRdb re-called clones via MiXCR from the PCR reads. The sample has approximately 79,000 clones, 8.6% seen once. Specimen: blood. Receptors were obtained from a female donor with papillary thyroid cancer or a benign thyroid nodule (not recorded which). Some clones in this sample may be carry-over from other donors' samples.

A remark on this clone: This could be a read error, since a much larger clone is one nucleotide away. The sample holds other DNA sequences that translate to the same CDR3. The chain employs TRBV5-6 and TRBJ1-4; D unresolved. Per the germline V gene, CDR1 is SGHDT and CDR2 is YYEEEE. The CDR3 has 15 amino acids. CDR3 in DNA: TGTGCCAGCAGCTTGGCGGGCCAGGTTAATGAGAAACTGTTTTTT. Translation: CASSLAGQVNEKLFF.

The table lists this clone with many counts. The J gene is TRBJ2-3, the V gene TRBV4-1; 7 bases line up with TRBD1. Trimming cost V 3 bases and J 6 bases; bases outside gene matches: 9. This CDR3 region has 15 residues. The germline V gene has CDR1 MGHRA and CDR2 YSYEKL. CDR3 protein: CASSQIGTAKDTQYF. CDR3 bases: TGCGCCAGCAGCCAGATTGGGACAGCCAAGGATACGCAGTATTTT.